This is a list of T cell receptor beta chains from one sample in a study of liver allograft versus peripheral blood T cells. MiXCR, run by TCRdb on the reads, gives a single entry per CDR3 protein. The data hold approximately 7,000 distinct CDR3 sequences, with about 15% observed a single time. These receptors originate from a human patient who had a liver transplant. Some T cells may be transferred from the graft donor. Each CDR3 is given with its conserved first and last residue. D genes are given only for firm matches. Rows may omit the clone size; those that give it use once, few, many or a size class.

d_call,j_call,v_call,clone_size,cdr3_aa,cdr3_nt
.,TRBJ1-1,TRBV12-3/TRBV12-4,many,CASSFRGSNTEAFF,TGTGCCAGCAGTTTTCGGGGGTCGAACACTGAAGCTTTCTTT
TRBD1,TRBJ1-1,TRBV20-1,few,CSARDPGGNTEAFF,TGCAGTGCTAGAGATCCAGGGGGAAACACTGAAGCTTTCTTT
TRBD1,TRBJ1-3,TRBV10-3,medium-sized,CAIRGTGENTIYF,TGTGCCATCAGGGGGACAGGGGAAAACACCATATATTTT
TRBD1,TRBJ2-2,TRBV5-4,.,CASSVTGRDTGELFF,TGTGCCAGCAGCGTGACAGGGCGGGACACCGGGGAGCTGTTTTTT
TRBD2,TRBJ2-2,TRBV5-4,medium-sized,CASSLGGSGGGNTGELFF,TGTGCCAGCAGCTTGGGAGGAAGCGGGGGGGGGAACACCGGGGAGCTGTTTTTT
.,TRBJ1-2,TRBV6-1,medium-sized,CASRFGGFDGYTF,TGTGCCAGCAGATTTGGGGGCTTCGATGGCTACACCTTC
.,TRBJ2-7,TRBV7-3,medium-sized,CASSLQGAAYEQYF,TGTGCCAGCAGCTTACAGGGAGCAGCCTACGAGCAGTACTTC
.,TRBJ1-1,TRBV20-1,few,CSARGRWGTEAFF,TGCAGTGCTAGAGGGAGATGGGGGACTGAAGCTTTCTTT
TRBD1,TRBJ1-2,TRBV19,medium-sized,CASRQEGAQGYTF,TGTGCCAGTAGGCAGGAGGGGGCGCAGGGCTACACCTTC
TRBD1,TRBJ1-5,TRBV10-1,.,CARDRDFGNQPQHF,TGCGCCAGAGACAGGGATTTCGGCAATCAGCCCCAGCATTTT
.,TRBJ1-5,TRBV19,medium-sized,CASSHRPSNQPQHF,TGTGCCAGTAGCCACAGGCCTAGCAATCAGCCCCAGCATTTT
.,TRBJ1-2,TRBV3-1,.,CASSQGDYGYTF,TGTGCCAGCAGCCAAGGGGACTATGGCTACACCTTC
TRBD1,TRBJ1-1,TRBV11-2,.,CASSLDLGTGGEAFF,TGTGCCAGCAGCTTAGATCTAGGGACAGGGGGTGAAGCTTTCTTT
TRBD1,TRBJ1-1,TRBV20-1,many,CSAGQGGRMNTEAFF,TGCAGTGCTGGACAGGGTGGACGGATGAACACTGAAGCTTTCTTT
.,TRBJ1-1,TRBV2,.,CASRGGTGSSAFF,TGTGCCAGCAGGGGGGGAACAGGGAGTAGTGCTTTCTTT
.,TRBJ1-6,TRBV5-1,few,CASRADSYNSPLHF,TGCGCCAGCAGGGCGGACTCCTATAATTCACCCCTCCACTTT
TRBD1,TRBJ1-2,TRBV7-2,many,CASSTQTGDAGYTF,TGTGCCAGCAGCACTCAGACAGGGGATGCTGGCTACACCTTC
.,TRBJ1-1,TRBV5-6,medium-sized,CASSQSGRLNTEAFF,TGTGCCAGCAGCCAATCGGGACGGCTGAACACTGAAGCTTTCTTT
TRBD1,TRBJ1-2,TRBV28,medium-sized,CASSGQGEYGYTF,TGTGCCAGCAGTGGTCAGGGGGAATATGGCTACACCTTC
.,TRBJ2-5,TRBV6-2/TRBV6-3,.,CASSYSIVGGGAYQETQYF,TGTGCCAGCAGTTACTCTATCGTAGGTGGGGGGGCGTACCAAGAGACCCAGTACTTC
TRBD1,TRBJ1-1,TRBV6-1,medium-sized,CASTSTGWGRIVRSTEAFF,TGTGCCAGTACATCGACAGGGTGGGGAAGGATCGTACGGAGCACTGAAGCTTTCTTT
.,TRBJ2-7,TRBV7-2,many,CASSLVSRTYEQYF,TGTGCCAGCAGCTTAGTGAGTAGAACCTACGAGCAGTACTTC
TRBD1,TRBJ1-2,TRBV7-9,medium-sized,CASSRWDRSNYGYTF,TGTGCCAGCAGCCGATGGGACAGGTCGAACTATGGCTACACCTTC
.,TRBJ1-4,TRBV20-1,medium-sized,CSARDYRRGEKLFF,TGCAGTGCTAGAGATTACAGGAGAGGTGAAAAACTGTTTTTT
.,TRBJ1-5,TRBV19,medium-sized,CASSTGYQPQHF,TGTGCCAGTAGTACAGGGTATCAGCCCCAGCATTTT
.,TRBJ1-6,TRBV12-5,few,CASGLVPSGNSPLHF,TGTGCTAGTGGTTTGGTACCCTCCGGGAATTCACCCCTCCACTTT
.,TRBJ1-5,TRBV2,.,CASSAGGVQPQHF,TGTGCCAGCAGTGCGGGAGGGGTCCAGCCCCAGCATTTT
TRBD1,TRBJ1-1,TRBV27,few,CASSWDRNTEAFF,TGTGCCAGCAGCTGGGACAGGAACACTGAAGCTTTCTTT
.,TRBJ2-7,TRBV6-5,many,CASSYSPNSYEQYF,TGTGCCAGCAGTTATTCCCCAAACTCCTACGAGCAGTACTTC
.,TRBJ1-5,TRBV20-1,.,CSAPGTPDQPQHF,TGCAGTGCTCCAGGGACGCCGGATCAGCCCCAGCATTTT
.,TRBJ1-5,TRBV19,medium-sized,CAVGRGPQHF,TGTGCCGTCGGGAGGGGGCCCCAGCATTTT
TRBD1,TRBJ1-3,TRBV6-6,medium-sized,CASSYLTGANRNTIYF,TGTGCCAGCAGTTACTTGACAGGGGCTAATAGAAACACCATATATTTT
.,TRBJ1-3,TRBV18,medium-sized,CASSAPGQQGNTIYF,TGTGCCAGCTCAGCCCCGGGACAACAAGGAAACACCATATATTTT
.,TRBJ1-1,TRBV5-6,medium-sized,CASSLVTAENTEAFF,TGTGCCAGCAGCTTGGTAACGGCCGAGAACACTGAAGCTTTCTTT
TRBD1,TRBJ1-2,TRBV2,.,CASSTGGDYGYTF,TGTGCCAGCAGTACAGGGGGCGATTATGGCTACACCTTC
.,TRBJ1-4,TRBV6-5,medium-sized,CASRSGSNNEKLFF,TGTGCCAGCAGGTCCGGGTCCAATAATGAAAAACTGTTTTTT
.,TRBJ1-6,TRBV10-3,medium-sized,CAIGKQDGDSPLHF,TGTGCCATCGGTAAACAGGACGGAGATTCACCCCTCCACTTT
TRBD1,TRBJ1-1,TRBV12-3/TRBV12-4,many,CASSLARGVEAFF,TGTGCCAGCAGTTTAGCCAGGGGGGTTGAAGCTTTCTTT
.,TRBJ1-1,TRBV2,.,CASSQNGGAEAFF,TGTGCCAGCAGTCAAAATGGAGGGGCTGAAGCTTTCTTT
.,TRBJ1-4,TRBV6-2/TRBV6-3,medium-sized,CASSWAFLRGEKLFF,TGTGCCAGCAGTTGGGCCTTCCTAAGGGGTGAAAAACTGTTTTTT
.,TRBJ1-1,TRBV6-5,medium-sized,CASSYSYRVTEAFF,TGTGCCAGCAGTTACTCGTACAGGGTCACTGAAGCTTTCTTT